The 4 T cell receptor beta chains presented below share a single source sample, sequenced in a study of blood T cell repertoires in COVID-19. Data came from immunoSEQ multiplex PCR; TCRdb stores just in-frame clones and leaves some out. The sample gives roughly 300,000 clones, roughly 90% of which show up once; 5% to 7.5% is in the top ten. The specimen sequenced was peripheral blood. These receptors were taken from a man aged 18 to 30 who had recovered from COVID-19.

This clone was picked up a small number of times. V is TRBV7-9 and J is TRBJ1-1; a possible D gene is TRBD1 (6 bases). V lost 5 bases to trimming and J lost 7 bases, with 14 bases between them. Germline V gene lookup returns CDR1 SEHNR and CDR2 FQNEAQ (reference sequence). The length of the CDR3 is 13 residues. CDR3 loop: CASSGPGAFEAFF. Written as DNA, the CDR3 is TGTGCCAGCAGCGGCCCAGGGGCTTTTGAAGCTTTCTTT.

The V and J genes are TRBV30 and TRBJ2-1, with 13 bases that match TRBD2. Germline V CDR1 and CDR2: GTSNPN, SVGIG (reference sequence). The CDR3 spans 17 residues. V was pared by 1 base and J by 6 bases, with 9 bases of the junction left unmatched. CDR3 nucleotide sequence: TGTGCCTGGAGTGCCCGGACTAGCGGGAGAAAACTCAATGAGCAGTTCTTC. Translation gives CAWSARTSGRKLNEQFF.

V is TRBV15 and J is TRBJ2-7; 16 bases fit TRBD2. V lost 9 bases, J lost 4 bases, and 9 bases stayed unmatched. Germline CDR1 reads LNHNV; CDR2 reads YYDKDF (reference sequence). This CDR3 contains 16 residues. The CDR3 spells CATKGLAGGPSYEQYF. CDR3 sequence (DNA): TGTGCCACAAAGGGACTAGCGGGAGGGCCCTCTTACGAGCAGTACTTC.

This clone showed up just once. The chain uses TRBV14 and TRBJ2-3; D gene uncertain. The V gene's germline CDR1 is SGHDN and CDR2 FVKESK. The CDR3 length is 12 residues. V was cut by 2 bases and J by 6 bases, with 6 bases left in between. The CDR3, as DNA: TGTGCCAGCAGCCAATTCAGTGATACGCAGTATTTT. Its protein product is CASSQFSDTQYF.